This note documents a single T cell receptor beta chain sequence. What it recognizes is unknown. The record originates from a study of T cell responses to AZD1222 COVID-19 vaccine. Study observations and caveats: Without day 14 samples, only post-peak T cell repertoires were studied. White British people made up most donors, females outnumbered males, and clonal diversity was possibly underestimated.

Pooled in the analysis were second doses at about 4 or about 12 weeks. Using immunoSEQ multiplex PCR, the repertoire was profiled, and TCRdb retains in-frame clones only, with some absent. The table lists some 84,000 clones, roughly nine tenths of them singletons. The V gene's germline CDR1 is SGHAT and CDR2 FQNNGV. The CDR3 is made up of 15 amino acids. The V end was cut by 2 bases, the J end by 4 bases, with 14 bases between. The sequence derives from an adult who received the AZD1222 COVID-19 vaccine. The material was peripheral blood, obtained 28 days after the second AZD1222 dose. The gene calls are TRBV11-2 and TRBJ1-1, with D maybe TRBD1 (5 bases). This CDR3 reads CASSLKWGRGTEAFF. In DNA form, the CDR3 reads TGTGCCAGCAGCTTAAAATGGGGCCGGGGCACTGAAGCTTTCTTT.